This T cell receptor beta chain was identified during a study of OX40 agonist ivuxolimab in advanced cancers. In this sample, this clone turned up a few times. V shed 3 bases and J shed 3 bases, with 12 bases lying between them. CDR1 is ENHRY, CDR2 SYGVKD, per germline. This CDR3 comprises 15 residues. Assay used: immunoSEQ multiplex PCR; TCRdb lists only in-frame clones, some missing. The sample carries 65,000 to 100,000 clones, approximately 92% recorded once. The receptor's source is an adult with an advanced solid tumor such as melanoma, head and neck, liver or kidney cancer. V gene TRBV10-3 combines with J gene TRBJ2-4, with D unclear. The starting material was CD4+ or CD8+ T cells sorted from blood, obtained in a trial of the OX40 agonist ivuxolimab. CDR3 nucleotide sequence: TGTGCCATCAGTGATGTCTCCTGGGGCAAAAACATTCAGTACTTC. Translating it yields CAISDVSWGKNIQYF.